This is a list of T cell receptor beta chains from one sample in a study of blood T cells in healthy people across ages. One entry per CDR3 protein, called by TCRdb with MiXCR from the 5' RACE reads. The sample lists roughly 500,000 distinct CDR3 sequences, approximately 25% seen once, with around 10% in the top ten. These data were also reused for a study on T cells of mothers and their children.

Sequencing was performed on blood. The receptors were gathered from a boy aged 10-17 years in good health. CDR3s include the opening cysteine and the closing phenylalanine or tryptophan. D genes are given only for firm matches. For some rows the clone size is stated as once, few or many, or as a class when expanded; others skip it.

cdr3_nt,cdr3_aa,clone_size,v_call,j_call,d_call
TGTGCCAGCAATGGTGGAGCGGGGGGGCAAGAGACCCAGTACTTC,CASNGGAGGQETQYF,few,TRBV6-2/TRBV6-3,TRBJ2-5,TRBD2
TGTGCCAGCAGCTTAGCTTTCCGGGTCGGGGAGCTGTTTTTT,CASSLAFRVGELFF,few,TRBV7-9,TRBJ2-2,NA
TGTGCCAGCAGCTTATTTGATGAGCAGTTCTTC,CASSLFDEQFF,few,TRBV7-9,TRBJ2-1,NA
TGTGCCAGCAGTTCTCGAGCAGGGAATCAGCCCCAGCATTTT,CASSSRAGNQPQHF,NA,TRBV7-2,TRBJ1-5,NA
TGTGCCAGCAGTGAATCGGGACAGATTAATTCACCCCTCCACTTT,CASSESGQINSPLHF,few,TRBV2,TRBJ1-6,TRBD1
TGTGCCAGCAGCGACAGGACTAGCGGGGGAGTAAATACGCAGTATTTT,CASSDRTSGGVNTQYF,few,TRBV6-6,TRBJ2-3,TRBD2
TGTGCCAGCAGAGTATCGGACAGGGGACCTCAAGAGACCCAGTACTTC,CASRVSDRGPQETQYF,few,TRBV4-2,TRBJ2-5,TRBD1
TGTGCCAGCGAGATGGGACAGGGGAGCAGTCAGTACTTC,CASEMGQGSSQYF,NA,TRBV7-9,TRBJ2-4,TRBD1
TGTGCCAGCAGCGTAAGGTTCCAGAACGCCGGGGAGCTGTTTTTT,CASSVRFQNAGELFF,NA,TRBV7-9,TRBJ2-2,NA
TGCGCCAGCAGCCAAGAAAGCAACAGGGCCTACGAGCAGTACTTC,CASSQESNRAYEQYF,NA,TRBV4-3,TRBJ2-7,NA
TGTGCCAGTCAGGGAGCGGGGGGGCAAGAGACCCAGTACTTC,CASQGAGGQETQYF,few,TRBV25-1,TRBJ2-5,TRBD2
TGTGCCAGCAGCCAAACTAGCTGGTTCGATACCGGGGAGCTGTTTTTT,CASSQTSWFDTGELFF,NA,TRBV3-1,TRBJ2-2,NA
TGTGCCAGCAGTTTAAAAGGGACTCGGGAAAAACTGTTTTTT,CASSLKGTREKLFF,few,TRBV12-3/TRBV12-4,TRBJ1-4,NA